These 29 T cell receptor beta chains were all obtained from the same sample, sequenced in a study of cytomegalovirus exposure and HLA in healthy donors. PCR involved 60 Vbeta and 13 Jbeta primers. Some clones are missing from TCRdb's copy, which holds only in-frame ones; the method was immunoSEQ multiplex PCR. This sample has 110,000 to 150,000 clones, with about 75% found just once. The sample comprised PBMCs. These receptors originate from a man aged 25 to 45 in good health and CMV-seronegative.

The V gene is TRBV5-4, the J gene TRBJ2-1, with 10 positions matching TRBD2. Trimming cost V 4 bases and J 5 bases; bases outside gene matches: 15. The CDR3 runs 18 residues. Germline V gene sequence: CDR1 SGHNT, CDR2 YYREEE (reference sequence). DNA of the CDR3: TGTGCCAGCAGCGATGGGGCTAGCGGGGGATTATCTAACAATGAGCAGTTCTTC. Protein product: CASSDGASGGLSNNEQFF.

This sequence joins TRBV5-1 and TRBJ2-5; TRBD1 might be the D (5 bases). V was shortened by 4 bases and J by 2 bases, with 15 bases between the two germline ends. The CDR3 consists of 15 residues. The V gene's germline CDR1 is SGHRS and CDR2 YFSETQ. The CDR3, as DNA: TGCGCCAGCAGCAGGGGCCGACTTGAACAAGAGACCCAGTACTTC. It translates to CASSRGRLEQETQYF. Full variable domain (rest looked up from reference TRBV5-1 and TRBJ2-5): KAGVTQTPRYLIKTRGQQVTLSCSPISGHRSVSWYQQTPGQGLQFLFEYFSETQRNKGNFPGRFSGRQFSNSRSEMNVSTLELGDSALYLCASSRGRLEQETQYFGPGTRLLVL.

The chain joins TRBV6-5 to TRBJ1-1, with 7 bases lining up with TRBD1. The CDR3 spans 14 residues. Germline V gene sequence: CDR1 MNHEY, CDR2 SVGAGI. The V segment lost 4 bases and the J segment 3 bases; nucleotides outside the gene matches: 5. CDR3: CASSSLTGDTEAFF. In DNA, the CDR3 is TGTGCCAGCAGTTCTCTAACAGGGGACACTGAAGCTTTCTTT.

The CDR3 reads CASSLGWRGGYNEQFF. CDR3 DNA: TGTGCCAGCAGCTTAGGTTGGAGGGGGGGTTACAATGAGCAGTTCTTC. This rearrangement joins TRBV11-2 to TRBJ2-1; D is perhaps TRBD2 (7 bases). In germline, CDR1 is SGHAT, CDR2 FQNNGV. V shed 1 base and J shed 4 bases, with 14 bases lying between them. CDR3 length: 16 amino acids.

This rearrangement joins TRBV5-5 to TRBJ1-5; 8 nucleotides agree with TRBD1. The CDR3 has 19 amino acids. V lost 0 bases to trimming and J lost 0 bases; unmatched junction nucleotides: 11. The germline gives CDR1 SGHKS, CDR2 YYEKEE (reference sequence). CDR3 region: CASSLGGQGFSYSNQPQHF. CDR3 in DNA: TGTGCCAGCAGCTTGGGAGGACAGGGTTTCTCCTATAGCAATCAGCCCCAGCATTTT.

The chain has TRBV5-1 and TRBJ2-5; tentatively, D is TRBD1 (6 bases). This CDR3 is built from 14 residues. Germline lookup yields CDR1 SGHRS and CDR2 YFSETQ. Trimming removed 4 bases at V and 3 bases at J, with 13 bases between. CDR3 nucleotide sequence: TGCGCCAGCAGCCGGTCAGGGGCAGAAGAGACCCAGTACTTC. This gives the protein CASSRSGAEETQYF.

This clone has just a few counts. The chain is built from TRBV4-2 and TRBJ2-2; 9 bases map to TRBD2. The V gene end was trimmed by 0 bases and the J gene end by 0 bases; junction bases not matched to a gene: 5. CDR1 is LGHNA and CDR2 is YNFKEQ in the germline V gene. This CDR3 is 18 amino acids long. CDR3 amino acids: CASSQEPSGVSNTGELFF. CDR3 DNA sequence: TGTGCCAGCAGCCAAGAACCTAGCGGGGTCTCGAACACCGGGGAGCTGTTTTTT.

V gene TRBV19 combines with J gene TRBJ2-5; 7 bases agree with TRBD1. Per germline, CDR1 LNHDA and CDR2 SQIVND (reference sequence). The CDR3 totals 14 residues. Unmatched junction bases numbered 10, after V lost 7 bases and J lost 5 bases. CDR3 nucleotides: TGTGCCAGTAATACAGGGGCGTGGGGCGAGACCCAGTACTTC. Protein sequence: CASNTGAWGETQYF. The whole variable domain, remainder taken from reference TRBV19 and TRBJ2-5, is DGGITQSPKYLFRKEGQNVTLSCEQNLNHDAMYWYRQDPGQGLRLIYYSQIVNDFQKGDIAEGYSVSREKKESFPLTVTSAQKNPTAFYLCASNTGAWGETQYFGPGTRLLVL.

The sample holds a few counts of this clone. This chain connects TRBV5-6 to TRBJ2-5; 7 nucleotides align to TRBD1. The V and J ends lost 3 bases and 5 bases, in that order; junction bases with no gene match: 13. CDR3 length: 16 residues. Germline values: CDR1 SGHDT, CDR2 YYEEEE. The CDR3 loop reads CASSYWTGRVSETQYF. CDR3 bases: TGTGCCAGCAGCTACTGGACAGGTCGGGTGTCGGAGACCCAGTACTTC.

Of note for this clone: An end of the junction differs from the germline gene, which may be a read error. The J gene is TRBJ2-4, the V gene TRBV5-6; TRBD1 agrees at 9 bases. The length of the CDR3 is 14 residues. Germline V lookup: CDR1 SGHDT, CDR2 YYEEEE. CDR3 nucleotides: TGTGCCAGCAGCCGTGACAGGGGGTGGAACAGTCAGTACTTC. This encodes CASSRDRGWNSQYF. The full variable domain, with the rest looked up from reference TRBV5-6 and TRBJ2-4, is DAGVTQSPTHLIKTRGQQVTLRCSPKSGHDTVSWYQQALGQGPQFIFQYYEEEERQRGNFPDRFSGHQFPNYSSELNVNALLLGDSALYLCASSRDRGWNSQYFGAGTRLSVL.

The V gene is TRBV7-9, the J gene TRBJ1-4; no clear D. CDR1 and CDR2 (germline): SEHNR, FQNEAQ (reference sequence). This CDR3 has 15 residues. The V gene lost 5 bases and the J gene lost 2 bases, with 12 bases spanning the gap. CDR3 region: CASSPLRSTNEKLFF. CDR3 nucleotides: TGTGCCAGCAGCCCCCTCCGGAGTACTAATGAAAAACTGTTTTTT.

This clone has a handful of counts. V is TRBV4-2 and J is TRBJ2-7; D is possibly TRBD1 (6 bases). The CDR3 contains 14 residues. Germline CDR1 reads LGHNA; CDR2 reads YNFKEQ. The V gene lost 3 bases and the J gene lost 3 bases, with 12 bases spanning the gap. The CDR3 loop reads CASSQGAERYEQYF. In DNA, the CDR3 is TGTGCCAGCAGCCAGGGGGCGGAGCGCTACGAGCAGTACTTC.

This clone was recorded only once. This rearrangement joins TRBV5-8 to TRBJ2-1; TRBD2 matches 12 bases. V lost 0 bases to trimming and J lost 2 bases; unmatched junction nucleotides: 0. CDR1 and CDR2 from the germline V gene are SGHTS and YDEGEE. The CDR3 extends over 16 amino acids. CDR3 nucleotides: TGTGCCAGCAGCTTGGGGACTAGCGGGACCTACAATGAGCAGTTCTTC. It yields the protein CASSLGTSGTYNEQFF.

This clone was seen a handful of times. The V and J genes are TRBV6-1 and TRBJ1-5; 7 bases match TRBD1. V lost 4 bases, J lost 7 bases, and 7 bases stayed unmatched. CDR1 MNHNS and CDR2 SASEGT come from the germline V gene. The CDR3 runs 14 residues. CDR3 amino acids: CASSVQGLGQPQHF. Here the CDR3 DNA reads TGTGCCAGCAGTGTACAGGGGCTGGGGCAGCCCCAGCATTTT.

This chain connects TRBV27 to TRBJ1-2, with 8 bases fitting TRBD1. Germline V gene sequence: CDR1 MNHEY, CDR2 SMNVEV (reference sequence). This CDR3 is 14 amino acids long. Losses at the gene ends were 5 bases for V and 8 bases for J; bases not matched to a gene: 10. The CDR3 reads CASSPGDRGGGYTF. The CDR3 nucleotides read TGTGCCAGCAGTCCGGGTGACAGGGGAGGCGGCTACACCTTC.

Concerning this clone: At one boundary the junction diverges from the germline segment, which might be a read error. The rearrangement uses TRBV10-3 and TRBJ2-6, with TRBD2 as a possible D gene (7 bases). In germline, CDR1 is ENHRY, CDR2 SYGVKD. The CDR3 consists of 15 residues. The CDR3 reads CAISAQDGGANGLTF. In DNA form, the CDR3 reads TGTGCCATCAGTGCACAGGATGGGGGGGCCAACGGCCTGACTTTC.

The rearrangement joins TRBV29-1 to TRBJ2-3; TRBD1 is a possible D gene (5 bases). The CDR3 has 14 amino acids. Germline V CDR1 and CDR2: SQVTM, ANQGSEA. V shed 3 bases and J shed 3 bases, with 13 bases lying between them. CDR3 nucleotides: TGCAGCGTTGACCCCCAGGGAAGGACAGATACGCAGTATTTT. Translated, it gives CSVDPQGRTDTQYF.

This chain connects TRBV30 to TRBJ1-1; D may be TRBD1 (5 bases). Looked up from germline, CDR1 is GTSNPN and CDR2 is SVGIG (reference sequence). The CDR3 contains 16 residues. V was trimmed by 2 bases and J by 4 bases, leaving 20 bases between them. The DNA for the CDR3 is TGTGCCTGGAGTTCGCTCGTCAGACGCGGGACCACTGAAGCTTTCTTT. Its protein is CAWSSLVRRGTTEAFF.

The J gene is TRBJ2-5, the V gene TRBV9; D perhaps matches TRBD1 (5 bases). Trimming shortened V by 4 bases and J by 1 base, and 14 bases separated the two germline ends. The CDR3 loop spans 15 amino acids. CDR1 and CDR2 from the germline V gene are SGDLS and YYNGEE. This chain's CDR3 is CASSPPGPPQETQYF. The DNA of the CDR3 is TGTGCCAGCAGCCCCCCAGGGCCCCCCCAAGAGACCCAGTACTTC.

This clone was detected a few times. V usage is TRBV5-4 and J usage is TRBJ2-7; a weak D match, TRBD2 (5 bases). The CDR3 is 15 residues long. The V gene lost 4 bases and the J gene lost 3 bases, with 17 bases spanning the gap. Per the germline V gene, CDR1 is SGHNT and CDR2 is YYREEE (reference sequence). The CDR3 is CASSPGTRGDYEQYF. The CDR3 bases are TGTGCCAGCAGCCCGGGAACCCGAGGAGACTACGAGCAGTACTTC.

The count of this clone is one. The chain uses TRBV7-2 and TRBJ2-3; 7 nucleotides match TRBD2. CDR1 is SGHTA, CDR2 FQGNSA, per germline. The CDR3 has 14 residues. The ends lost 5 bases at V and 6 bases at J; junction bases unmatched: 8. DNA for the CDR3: TGTGCCAGCAGCCCTAATGCGGGGGAGGATACGCAGTATTTT. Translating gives CASSPNAGEDTQYF. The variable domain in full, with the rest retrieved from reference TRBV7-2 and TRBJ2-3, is GAGVSQSPSNKVTEKGKDVELRCDPISGHTALYWYRQSLGQGLEFLIYFQGNSAPDKSGLPSDRFSAERTGGSVSTLTIQRTQQEDSAVYLCASSPNAGEDTQYFGPGTRLTVL.

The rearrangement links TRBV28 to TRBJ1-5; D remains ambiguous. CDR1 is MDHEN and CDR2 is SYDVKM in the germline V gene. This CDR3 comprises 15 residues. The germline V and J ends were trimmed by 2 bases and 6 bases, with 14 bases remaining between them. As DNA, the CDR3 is TGTGCCAGCAGTTTACGCCCCTCAGGTATTCAGCCCCAGCATTTT. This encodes CASSLRPSGIQPQHF.

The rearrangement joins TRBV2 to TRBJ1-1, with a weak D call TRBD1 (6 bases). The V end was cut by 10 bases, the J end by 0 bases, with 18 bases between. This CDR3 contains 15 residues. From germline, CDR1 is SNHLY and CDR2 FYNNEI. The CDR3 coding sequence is TGTGCCACCTGGACAGCAGAAAGCATGAACACTGAAGCTTTCTTT. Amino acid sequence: CATWTAESMNTEAFF.

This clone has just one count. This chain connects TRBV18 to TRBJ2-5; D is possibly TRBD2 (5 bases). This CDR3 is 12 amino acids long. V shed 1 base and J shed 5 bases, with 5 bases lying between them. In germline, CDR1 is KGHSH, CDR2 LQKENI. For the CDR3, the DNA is TGTGCCAGCTCACCACGGGAGGAGACCCAGTACTTC. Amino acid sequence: CASSPREETQYF.

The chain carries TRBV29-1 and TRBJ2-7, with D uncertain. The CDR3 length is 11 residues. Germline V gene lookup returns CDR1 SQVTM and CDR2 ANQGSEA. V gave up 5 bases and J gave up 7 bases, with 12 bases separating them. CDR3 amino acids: CSVYSLSEQYF. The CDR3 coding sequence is TGCAGCGTTTACAGCCTGAGTGAGCAGTACTTC.

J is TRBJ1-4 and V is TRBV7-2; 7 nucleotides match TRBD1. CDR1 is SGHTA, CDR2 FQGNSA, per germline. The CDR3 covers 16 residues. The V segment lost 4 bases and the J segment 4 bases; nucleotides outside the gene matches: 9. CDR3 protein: CASSSPPGQNNEKLFF. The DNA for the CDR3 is TGTGCCAGCAGCTCTCCTCCGGGACAGAATAATGAAAAACTGTTTTTT.

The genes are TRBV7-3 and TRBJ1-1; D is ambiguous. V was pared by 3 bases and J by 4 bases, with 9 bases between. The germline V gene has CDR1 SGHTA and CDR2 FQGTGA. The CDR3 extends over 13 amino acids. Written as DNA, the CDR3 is TGTGCCAGCAGCTTGATGGGGAGCACTGAAGCTTTCTTT. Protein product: CASSLMGSTEAFF.

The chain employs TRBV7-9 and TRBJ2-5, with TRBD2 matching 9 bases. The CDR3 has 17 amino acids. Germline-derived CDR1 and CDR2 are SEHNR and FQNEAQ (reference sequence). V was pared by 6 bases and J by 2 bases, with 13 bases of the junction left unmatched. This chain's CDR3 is CASSSQQAGGFQETQYF. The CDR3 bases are TGTGCCAGCAGTTCTCAACAGGCGGGAGGGTTTCAAGAGACCCAGTACTTC.

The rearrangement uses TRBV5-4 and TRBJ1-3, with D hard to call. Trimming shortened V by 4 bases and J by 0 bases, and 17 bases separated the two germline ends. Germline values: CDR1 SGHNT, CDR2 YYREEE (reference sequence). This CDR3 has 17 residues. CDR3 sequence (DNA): TGTGCCAGCAGCGCCTACGGAGGCGGTTACTCTGGAAACACCATATATTTT. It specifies CASSAYGGGYSGNTIYF.